Listed here are 21 T cell receptor beta chains from one sample, sequenced in a study of OX40 agonist ivuxolimab in advanced cancers. Assay: immunoSEQ multiplex PCR; the TCRdb copy retains only in-frame clones and omits some. The sample has almost 80,000 clones, over 75% seen once; the top ten hold roughly 0.22%. Material: CD4+ or CD8+ T cells sorted from blood, obtained in a trial of the OX40 agonist ivuxolimab. All receptors derive from an adult with an advanced solid tumor such as melanoma, head and neck, liver or kidney cancer.

The chain is built from TRBV7-3 and TRBJ2-5; a possible D gene is TRBD1 (5 bases). Germline V gene lookup returns CDR1 SGHTA and CDR2 FQGTGA. V was shortened by 1 base and J by 5 bases, with 14 bases between the two germline ends. There are 15 residues in the CDR3. The CDR3 sequence: CASSLRGMDGETQYF. CDR3 sequence (DNA): TGTGCCAGCAGCTTAAGGGGCATGGATGGGGAGACCCAGTACTTC.

This clone has just one count. The chain uses TRBV4-1 and TRBJ2-3; TRBD2 is a possible D gene (5 bases). CDR3 length equals 17 residues. The germline CDR1 and CDR2 sequences are MGHRA and YSYEKL. V lost 0 bases, J lost 1 base, and 14 bases lay in between. Here the CDR3 reads CASSQDRGTKGTDTQYF. The CDR3 bases are TGCGCCAGCAGCCAAGATCGGGGAACTAAGGGCACAGATACGCAGTATTTT.

This chain joins TRBV9 and TRBJ2-2, with D possibly being TRBD2 (6 bases). Trimming took off 4 bases at V and 7 bases at J, with 20 bases between the two ends. Germline V gene sequence: CDR1 SGDLS, CDR2 YYNGEE. The CDR3 is 16 residues long. In DNA, the CDR3 is TGTGCCAGCAGCCGCAGGTCGCGGGGAGGAAACGGGGAGCTGTTTTTT. Translated, it gives CASSRRSRGGNGELFF.

This sequence joins TRBV5-8 and TRBJ1-1; TRBD1 aligns across 7 bases. CDR1 and CDR2 (germline): SGHTS, YDEGEE. The V gene end was trimmed by 3 bases and the J gene end by 0 bases; junction bases not matched to a gene: 5. The CDR3 covers 15 residues. The CDR3 spells CASSYQGQLNTEAFF. In DNA, the CDR3 is TGTGCCAGCAGCTACCAGGGACAGTTGAACACTGAAGCTTTCTTT.

The gene calls are TRBV11-3 and TRBJ2-2; the match to TRBD2 covers 11 bases. CDR3 length: 17 amino acids. CDR1 and CDR2 from the germline V gene are SGHNT and YENEEA. After removal of 5 bases from V and 0 bases from J, the junction contained 5 bases not matched to a gene. DNA for the CDR3: TGTGCCAGCAGCCCTGGGACTAGCGGAGCGAACACCGGGGAGCTGTTTTTT. Translated: CASSPGTSGANTGELFF.

This chain connects TRBV5-8 to TRBJ2-7, with 7 bases identical to TRBD2. Germline CDR1 is SGHTS and CDR2 is YDEGEE. Trimming at V came to 0 bases and at J to 2 bases, leaving 8 bases not matched to a gene. This CDR3 has 16 residues. CDR3 protein: CASSLGGGPSPYEQYF. CDR3 in DNA: TGTGCCAGCAGCTTGGGCGGGGGACCGTCCCCCTACGAGCAGTACTTC.

The chain uses TRBV19 and TRBJ1-1, with 7 bases identical to TRBD1. CDR3 length: 16 amino acids. V shed 5 bases and J 1 base; nucleotides not matched to a gene: 10. Germline V lookup: CDR1 LNHDA, CDR2 SQIVND (reference sequence). As DNA, the CDR3 is TGTGCCAGTAGTCCCCGACAGGGCACGGGGAACACTGAAGCTTTCTTT. This gives the protein CASSPRQGTGNTEAFF.

The chain is built from TRBV5-4 and TRBJ2-1; perhaps TRBD1 as D (8 bases). The CDR3 runs 14 residues. The V gene lost 6 bases and the J gene lost 4 bases, with 14 bases spanning the gap. Germline V gene sequence: CDR1 SGHNT, CDR2 YYREEE (reference sequence). In DNA form, the CDR3 reads TGTGCCAGCAACGTACAGGGGGGGTACAATGAGCAGTTCTTC. Its protein is CASNVQGGYNEQFF.

The chain combines TRBV5-8 with TRBJ1-1, with no clear D. CDR3 length: 13 residues. Per germline, CDR1 SGHTS and CDR2 YDEGEE. The V end was cut by 4 bases, the J end by 4 bases, with 11 bases between. CDR3 nucleotides: TGTGCCAGCAGCCGAGGGTGGAGCACTGAAGCTTTCTTT. Amino acid sequence: CASSRGWSTEAFF.

CDR3 sequence: CASSNRLTSTKGSYNEQFF. CDR3 nucleotides: TGTGCCAGCTCAAATAGACTAACATCTACAAAGGGTTCCTACAATGAGCAGTTCTTC. This chain connects TRBV18 to TRBJ2-1; perhaps TRBD2 as D (5 bases). Germline CDR1 and CDR2: KGHSH and LQKENI. The CDR3 sequence is 19 residues long. V was clipped by 5 bases and J by 1 base, with 24 bases between them.

The chain links TRBV27 to TRBJ2-7; D unclear. The germline V and J ends were trimmed by 0 bases and 0 bases, with 3 bases remaining between them. CDR3 length equals 13 residues. Germline-derived CDR1 and CDR2 are MNHEY and SMNVEV (reference sequence). CDR3 sequence reads: CASSLSRSYEQYF. The CDR3 DNA is TGTGCCAGCAGTTTATCCCGCTCCTACGAGCAGTACTTC.

The chain is built from TRBV6-5 and TRBJ2-7; D unresolved. The CDR3 runs 11 residues. Germline V gene data show CDR1 as MNHEY and CDR2 as SVGAGI. V lost 6 bases and J 2 bases, leaving 5 bases between the germline ends. CDR3 residues: CASRGPYEQYF. CDR3 sequence (DNA): TGTGCCAGCAGAGGCCCCTACGAGCAGTACTTC.

V and J are TRBV5-1 and TRBJ2-7; D is possibly TRBD2 (7 bases). Germline V gene sequence: CDR1 SGHRS, CDR2 YFSETQ. The CDR3 consists of 16 residues. The germline V and J ends were trimmed by 5 bases and 4 bases, with 22 bases remaining between them. CDR3 DNA sequence: TGCGCCAGCAGTCTCCTACAGGGAGGGGGTCGATACGAGCAGTACTTC. This encodes CASSLLQGGGRYEQYF.

The gene calls are TRBV18 and TRBJ2-3; possible D gene TRBD2, 6 bases. This CDR3 comprises 15 residues. CDR1 and CDR2 from the germline V gene are KGHSH and LQKENI. The V end was cut by 0 bases, the J end by 0 bases, with 7 bases between. The CDR3 DNA is TGTGCCAGCTCACCACCCGGGACTAGCACAGATACGCAGTATTTT. Encoded protein: CASSPPGTSTDTQYF.

This clone was counted a single time. The chain links TRBV7-8 to TRBJ2-2, with D perhaps matching TRBD2 (6 bases). V was trimmed by 2 bases and J by 1 base, leaving 11 bases between them. CDR1 SGHVS and CDR2 FQNEAQ come from the germline V gene. The CDR3 loop spans 16 amino acids. CDR3 region: CASSLMGLQNTGELFF. CDR3 sequence (DNA): TGTGCCAGCAGCTTAATGGGACTGCAGAACACCGGGGAGCTGTTTTTT.

The rearrangement joins TRBV27 to TRBJ1-6, with 8 bases fitting TRBD1. Germline V CDR1 and CDR2: MNHEY, SMNVEV (reference sequence). The CDR3 is made up of 14 amino acids. Losses at the gene ends were 2 bases for V and 13 bases for J; bases not matched to a gene: 7. CDR3 loop: CASSLQGAIPPLHF. The CDR3 nucleotides are TGTGCCAGCAGTTTACAGGGGGCTATCCCGCCCCTCCACTTT.

The V and J genes are TRBV27 and TRBJ2-7; 9 bases fit TRBD2. V dropped 8 bases and J dropped 2; count of bases not matched to a gene: 7. In germline, CDR1 is MNHEY, CDR2 SMNVEV (reference sequence). This CDR3 spans 14 amino acids. CDR3 DNA sequence: TGTGCCAGCGGTGGACTAGCGAGGCCCTACGAGCAGTACTTC. Amino acid sequence: CASGGLARPYEQYF.

The V call is TRBV7-9, the J call TRBJ2-7; D possibly corresponds to TRBD2 (5 bases). Trimming shortened V by 1 base and J by 6 bases, and 13 bases separated the two germline ends. The CDR3 extends over 14 amino acids. CDR1 is SEHNR, CDR2 FQNEAQ, per germline (reference sequence). This CDR3 reads CASSLERASSEQYF. In DNA, the CDR3 is TGTGCCAGCAGCTTAGAGAGGGCCTCGAGCGAGCAGTACTTC.

The chain combines TRBV6-5 with TRBJ2-7; no definite D call. Germline V gene lookup returns CDR1 MNHEY and CDR2 SVGAGI. The CDR3 contains 13 residues. The V end lost 6 bases, the J end lost 3 bases, and 12 bases lay between the germline ends. CDR3 loop: CASSHGTNYEQYF. CDR3 bases: TGTGCCAGCAGCCACGGTACGAACTACGAGCAGTACTTC.

V is TRBV6-1 and J is TRBJ2-5; D is unresolved. The V gene lost 7 bases and the J gene lost 4 bases, with 4 bases spanning the gap. Germline V gene sequence: CDR1 MNHNS, CDR2 SASEGT. The length of the CDR3 is 10 residues. CDR3 sequence (DNA): TGTGCCAGCACTGGAGAGACCCAGTACTTC. Translating it yields CASTGETQYF.

This rearrangement joins TRBV4-3 to TRBJ2-1; D ambiguous. Germline CDR1 and CDR2: LGHNA and YSLEER. The ends were cut back, 0 bases at V and 4 bases at J, with 13 bases in the middle. The CDR3 spans 16 residues. CDR3 sequence (DNA): TGCGCCAGCAGCCAAGACCCTAAGGTAGGGTACAATGAGCAGTTCTTC. Amino acid sequence: CASSQDPKVGYNEQFF.